The rows below give T cell receptor beta chains drawn from one sample of a study of CD4+ T cells in melanoma. Only in-frame clones appear in the TCRdb table, and some are missing; sequencing was by immunoSEQ multiplex PCR. The sample holds 140,000 or so clones, around nine tenths seen once. Receptors originate from a human donor with melanoma. CDR3s include the opening cysteine and the closing phenylalanine or tryptophan. The D gene is left open where the match is weak. Clone sizes are given selectively: once, few, many, or a class where the clone is expanded.

v_gene	j_gene	abundance	d_gene	CDR3aa	CDR3nt
TRBV2	TRBJ2-5	.	TRBD1	CASVSRGGGQGHQYF	TGTGCCAGCGTTTCAAGAGGCGGAGGACAGGGACACCAGTACTTC
TRBV20-1	TRBJ1-2	.	.	CSAAGSTTSF	TGCAGTGCGGCGGGGAGCACAACCTCTTTC
TRBV18	TRBJ1-5	.	.	CASSPPRGAGQPQHF	TGTGCCAGCTCACCTCCTAGGGGGGCTGGTCAGCCCCAGCATTTT
TRBV18	TRBJ2-3	.	.	CASSLTGGEDTQYF	TGTGCCAGCTCACTAACAGGGGGGGAAGATACGCAGTATTTT
TRBV5-4	TRBJ2-1	.	TRBD1	CASSGDRGKDYNEQFF	TGTGCCAGCAGCGGAGACAGGGGCAAGGACTACAATGAGCAGTTCTTC
TRBV27	TRBJ2-4	.	.	CASSLLLGGQNIQYF	TGTGCCAGCAGTTTACTCCTCGGTGGGCAGAACATTCAGTACTTC
TRBV10-3	TRBJ2-7	.	.	CAISESRWQYF	TGTGCCATCAGTGAGTCCCGTTGGCAGTACTTC
TRBV30	TRBJ1-1	once	.	CAWSVPAPGPSDRAFF	TGTGCCTGGAGTGTACCAGCCCCGGGACCCTCGGACCGTGCTTTCTTT
TRBV6-1	TRBJ1-1	.	.	CASSLKGNTEAFF	TGTGCCAGCAGTCTTAAGGGGAACACTGAAGCTTTCTTT
TRBV18	TRBJ2-1	.	.	CASSRKVNNEQFF	TGTGCCAGCTCACGTAAGGTGAACAATGAGCAGTTCTTC
TRBV7-2	TRBJ2-5	.	.	CASSLVSGQETQYF	TGTGCCAGCAGCTTAGTATCCGGGCAAGAGACCCAGTACTTC
TRBV19	TRBJ1-1	few	TRBD1	CASSLRTGGRDTEAFF	TGTGCCAGTAGCCTCAGGACAGGGGGCAGGGACACTGAAGCTTTCTTT
TRBV19	TRBJ1-4	.	.	CASNGGGKLFF	TGTGCCAGTAACGGGGGTGGAAAACTGTTTTTT
TRBV30	TRBJ1-2	.	.	CAWRSALGRKPNYGYTF	TGTGCCTGGAGATCTGCCTTGGGCAGGAAGCCTAACTATGGCTACACCTTC
TRBV30	TRBJ1-4	.	.	CAWGSGLLATNEKLFF	TGTGCCTGGGGGAGTGGGTTATTAGCAACTAATGAAAAACTGTTTTTT
TRBV28	TRBJ2-5	once	.	CASSEVLGQETQYF	TGTGCCAGCAGTGAGGTCCTGGGTCAAGAGACCCAGTACTTC
TRBV6-5	TRBJ1-1	.	.	CASSLRQVSEAFF	TGTGCCAGCAGCCTAAGACAGGTGTCTGAAGCTTTCTTT
TRBV6-6	TRBJ2-3	.	.	CASSSSGGTDTQYF	TGTGCCAGCAGTTCAAGCGGTGGCACAGATACGCAGTATTTT
TRBV6-5	TRBJ1-5	.	.	CASRSSGNSNQPQHF	TGTGCCAGCAGGTCATCAGGGAATAGCAATCAGCCCCAGCATTTT
TRBV5-6	TRBJ2-3	.	.	CASNLLGSGATDTQYF	TGTGCCAGCAATCTGTTGGGGTCGGGGGCCACAGATACGCAGTATTTT
TRBV7-8	TRBJ2-3	.	TRBD2	CASSLPRGGLVGSTDTQYF	TGTGCCAGCAGCTTACCCCGGGGGGGGCTCGTAGGGAGCACAGATACGCAGTATTTT
TRBV5-1	TRBJ2-5	.	TRBD1	CASSIQGAGETQYF	TGCGCCAGCAGCATACAGGGGGCTGGAGAGACCCAGTACTTC
TRBV6-1	TRBJ1-2	.	.	CASSEALNRVRGYTF	TGTGCCAGCAGTGAAGCGCTGAACAGGGTCCGAGGCTACACCTTC
TRBV27	TRBJ2-5	.	TRBD2	CASRRTSGGFQETQYF	TGTGCCAGCAGACGGACTAGCGGGGGGTTCCAAGAGACCCAGTACTTC
TRBV5-6	TRBJ1-1	few	.	CASSLGQALTFF	TGTGCCAGCAGCTTGGGTCAGGCCCTAACTTTCTTT
TRBV7-6	TRBJ2-3	.	TRBD1	CASSSEGQLTDTQYF	TGTGCCAGCAGCTCAGAGGGACAGTTGACAGATACGCAGTATTTT
TRBV7-8	TRBJ1-6	.	TRBD1	CASSPDRGRNSPLHF	TGTGCCAGCAGTCCCGACAGGGGCCGCAATTCACCCCTCCACTTT
TRBV6-6	TRBJ2-1	.	TRBD2	CASSYLLADNEQFF	TGTGCCAGCAGTTACCTCCTAGCGGACAATGAGCAGTTCTTC
TRBV29-1	TRBJ2-7	.	.	CSVSSSSYEQYF	TGCAGCGTTAGTTCCTCTTCCTACGAGCAGTACTTC
TRBV5-1	TRBJ1-2	.	TRBD1	CASSSAGTGVGYTF	TGCGCCAGCAGCTCCGCCGGGACAGGGGTCGGCTACACCTTC
TRBV2	TRBJ2-7	.	.	CASITGHSYEQYF	TGTGCCAGCATCACGGGACACAGCTACGAGCAGTACTTC
TRBV6-1	TRBJ1-5	.	.	CASRRTALDQPQHF	TGTGCCAGCAGGAGGACAGCCCTTGATCAGCCCCAGCATTTT
TRBV5-1	TRBJ1-4	.	.	CASSWETVSRGPANEKLFF	TGCGCCAGCAGCTGGGAAACGGTATCGCGGGGCCCGGCTAATGAAAAACTGTTTTTT
TRBV5-4	TRBJ2-7	.	TRBD2	CASSLTLGGEQYF	TGTGCCAGCAGCTTGACCCTGGGGGGGGAGCAGTACTTC
TRBV29-1	TRBJ2-3	.	TRBD2	CSVEASGGREQYF	TGCAGCGTTGAGGCTAGCGGGGGGCGTGAGCAGTATTTT
TRBV19	TRBJ1-1	.	.	CASTNRRGSYTEAFF	TGTGCCAGTACCAATCGCCGGGGGTCGTACACTGAAGCTTTCTTT
TRBV7-9	TRBJ1-6	.	TRBD1	CASSSRGRNNSPLHF	TGTGCCAGCAGCTCCAGGGGGCGAAATAATTCACCCCTCCACTTT
TRBV7-9	TRBJ1-2	.	TRBD1	CASRRQGASGYGYTF	TGTGCCAGCAGGCGACAGGGGGCGTCCGGCTATGGCTACACCTTC
TRBV6-5	TRBJ2-1	.	TRBD1	CASSYSYRGPHNEQFF	TGTGCCAGCAGTTACTCTTACAGGGGGCCGCACAATGAGCAGTTCTTC
TRBV6-6	TRBJ1-2	.	TRBD1	CASSPWRGQGGYTF	TGTGCCAGCTCCCCCTGGAGGGGGCAGGGGGGCTACACCTTC
TRBV7-8	TRBJ2-2	.	.	CASSLGLGPNTGELFF	TGTGCCAGCAGCTTAGGGCTGGGTCCCAACACCGGGGAGCTGTTTTTT
TRBV7-9	TRBJ2-7	.	TRBD1	CASSLSGRGQGEQYF	TGTGCCAGCAGCTTATCCGGCAGGGGGCAAGGCGAGCAGTACTTC
TRBV7-2	TRBJ1-4	.	.	CASSSSGREKLFF	TGTGCCAGCAGCTCAAGCGGCCGGGAAAAACTGTTTTTT
TRBV10-3	TRBJ2-5	.	TRBD1	CAISPGTGATQETQYF	TGTGCCATCAGCCCCGGGACAGGGGCCACCCAAGAGACCCAGTACTTC